These 28 T cell receptor beta chains came from one sample sequenced in a study of monozygotic twins with inflammatory bowel disease. TCRdb re-called the 5' RACE reads, yielding one record per CDR3 amino acid sequence without DNA. In all, the sample yields over 150,000 distinct CDR3 sequences. Sequenced sample: blood. These TCRs come from a human donor with ulcerative colitis or Crohn's disease, or a healthy co-twin of an affected twin (not recorded which).

The chain links TRBV5-1 to TRBJ2-7; TCRdb proposes TRBD1, but this gene call is untestable without DNA. The CDR3 covers 15 residues. CDR1 is SGHRS, CDR2 YFSETQ, per germline. CDR3 sequence: CASSSGQGGTYEQYF.

The chain carries TRBV11-2 and TRBJ2-3; TCRdb calls TRBD2, which cannot be checked without DNA. This CDR3 is 18 amino acids long. From germline, CDR1 is SGHAT and CDR2 FQNNGV. The CDR3 sequence: CASSRGLAGGTSTDTQYF. Full variable domain (remainder filled in from reference TRBV11-2 and TRBJ2-3): EAGVAQSPRYKIIEKRQSVAFWCNPISGHATLYWYQQILGQGPKLLIQFQNNGVVDDSQLPKDRFSAERLKGVDSTLKIQPAKLEDSAVYLCASSRGLAGGTSTDTQYFGPGTRLTVL.

The chain links TRBV28 to TRBJ2-7; TCRdb reports TRBD1, a call that lacks DNA to check it against. The CDR3 length is 12 residues. Germline V gives CDR1 MDHEN, CDR2 SYDVKM. The CDR3 spells CVAQGTTYEQYF.

The chain is built from TRBV11-3 and TRBJ2-1. CDR3 length equals 15 residues. Germline V gene sequence: CDR1 SGHNT, CDR2 YENEEA. This CDR3 is CASSQRTGPYNEQFF.

The V call is TRBV3-1, the J call TRBJ2-7; with no DNA, the TCRdb D assignment of TRBD1 cannot be verified. The CDR3 runs to 14 residues. Germline loops: CDR1 LGHDT, CDR2 YNNKEL (reference sequence). The CDR3 spells CANSQWDSKYEQYF.

V usage is TRBV3-1 and J usage is TRBJ2-7. Germline V gives CDR1 LGHDT, CDR2 YNNKEL (reference sequence). The CDR3 contains 13 residues. The CDR3 sequence: CASSHLPSYEQYF.

The V gene is TRBV5-1, the J gene TRBJ2-3; the TRBD2 assignment by TCRdb is unverifiable without DNA. The germline V gene has CDR1 SGHRS and CDR2 YFSETQ. This CDR3 region has 15 residues. Here the CDR3 reads CASSLTSGSMNTQYF. Full variable domain (rest looked up from reference TRBV5-1 and TRBJ2-3): KAGVTQTPRYLIKTRGQQVTLSCSPISGHRSVSWYQQTPGQGLQFLFEYFSETQRNKGNFPGRFSGRQFSNSRSEMNVSTLELGDSALYLCASSLTSGSMNTQYFGPGTRLTVL.

This rearrangement joins TRBV29-1 to TRBJ1-1. Germline lookup yields CDR1 SQVTM and CDR2 ANQGSEA. This CDR3 spans 13 amino acids. The CDR3 is CSVEDPLTLGAFF.

The genes are TRBV9 and TRBJ2-7; the TCRdb D gene call, TRBD2, has no DNA to confirm it. CDR3 length equals 15 residues. The germline CDR1 and CDR2 sequences are SGDLS and YYNGEE. CDR3 loop: CASSAGTSRSDEQYF.

The chain employs TRBV29-1 and TRBJ2-7; TCRdb picks TRBD2, but there is no DNA to check that call. The germline CDR1 and CDR2 sequences are SQVTM and ANQGSEA. The CDR3 covers 16 residues. The CDR3 here is CSVEGSIAASSYEQYF.

CDR3 protein: CASSLLLADGEQYF. The chain links TRBV5-4 to TRBJ2-7; the D call from TCRdb, TRBD2, cannot be confirmed without DNA. The CDR3 runs to 14 residues. The V gene's germline CDR1 is SGHNT and CDR2 YYREEE (reference sequence).

The chain combines TRBV12-3 or TRBV12-4 with TRBJ1-4; absent DNA, TCRdb's TRBD1 call cannot be checked. This CDR3 spans 12 amino acids. The CDR3 here is CASSVGTGKLFF.

The CDR3: CASSLAGGRASSETQYF. The rearrangement uses TRBV5-1 and TRBJ2-5; the D call of TRBD2 rests on TCRdb alone, since no DNA is present to check it. The CDR3 contains 17 residues. Germline assignment: CDR1 SGHRS and CDR2 YFSETQ.

The rearrangement uses TRBV12-3 or TRBV12-4 and TRBJ2-7; TCRdb's D gene call, TRBD1, goes unchecked for lack of DNA. This CDR3 region has 13 residues. The CDR3 here is CASRRTGAYEQYF.

CDR3 sequence reads: CASGWTGSGYTF. The V gene is TRBV28, the J gene TRBJ1-2; TCRdb selects TRBD1, and the lack of DNA leaves this call unchecked. The CDR3 contains 12 residues. Per germline, CDR1 MDHEN and CDR2 SYDVKM.

The chain uses TRBV7-9 and TRBJ2-7; as DNA is missing, the TRBD1 call by TCRdb cannot be tested. The CDR3 is 13 amino acids. Germline V gene sequence: CDR1 SEHNR, CDR2 FQNEAQ (reference sequence). Here the CDR3 reads CASSPGKTYEQYF. The variable domain in full, completed from reference TRBV7-9 and TRBJ2-7, reads DTGVSQNPRHKITKRGQNVTFRCDPISEHNRLYWYRQTLGQGPEFLTYFQNEAQLEKSRLLSDRFSAERPKGSFSTLEIQRTEQGDSAMYLCASSPGKTYEQYFGPGTRLTVT.

CDR3 in amino acids: CSVGESYGYTF. The chain uses TRBV29-1 and TRBJ1-2. The CDR3 covers 11 residues. The germline V gene has CDR1 SQVTM and CDR2 ANQGSEA.

This sequence joins TRBV7-9 and TRBJ2-1; TCRdb gives TRBD1 as the D gene, but with no DNA this cannot be confirmed. The CDR3 is 13 residues long. Germline V gene sequence: CDR1 SEHNR, CDR2 FQNEAQ (reference sequence). CDR3 sequence: CASSRRRYNEQFF.

This rearrangement joins TRBV18 to TRBJ2-2. Germline V gives CDR1 KGHSH, CDR2 LQKENI. The CDR3 is 14 amino acids. CDR3 in amino acids: CASSPQERAGELFF.

The chain carries TRBV12-3 or TRBV12-4 and TRBJ1-1. The CDR3 runs to 13 residues. The CDR3 sequence is CASKQGGKTEAFF.

CDR3 residues: CASSLPGGYQETQYF. The genes are TRBV11-1 and TRBJ2-5; TCRdb designates TRBD2, a call that cannot be tested without DNA. The CDR3 is made up of 15 amino acids. Germline V gives CDR1 SGHAT, CDR2 FQDESV (reference sequence).

The V and J genes are TRBV3-1 and TRBJ2-2; the D call from TCRdb, TRBD1, cannot be confirmed without DNA. Germline V gives CDR1 LGHDT, CDR2 YNNKEL (reference sequence). This CDR3 comprises 14 residues. CDR3 amino acids: CASSQWQGAGELFF.

This chain connects TRBV20-1 to TRBJ2-6; the D call of TRBD1 rests on TCRdb alone, since no DNA is present to check it. Germline V CDR1 and CDR2: DFQATT, SNEGSKA (reference sequence). The CDR3 length is 20 residues. The CDR3 spells CSAPPRGQALGGSGANVLTF.

The rearrangement links TRBV3-1 to TRBJ2-3. The germline V gene encodes CDR1 LGHDT and CDR2 YNNKEL (reference sequence). The CDR3 sequence is 14 residues long. CDR3 region: CAGLDSPYTDTQYF.

The chain carries TRBV12-3 or TRBV12-4 and TRBJ2-1; no DNA is available, so the TRBD2 call from TCRdb remains unchecked. There are 14 residues in the CDR3. The CDR3 loop reads CASSLREGHNEQFF.

The chain carries TRBV28 and TRBJ1-1; the TCRdb D gene call, TRBD1, has no DNA to confirm it. This CDR3 is built from 13 residues. From germline, CDR1 is MDHEN and CDR2 SYDVKM. This chain's CDR3 is CASSPGGVTEAFF.

The V and J genes are TRBV5-4 and TRBJ2-6; the D call from TCRdb, TRBD2, cannot be confirmed without DNA. The CDR3 is made up of 17 amino acids. Germline V lookup: CDR1 SGHNT, CDR2 YYREEE (reference sequence). CDR3 sequence: CASSLARRSSGANVLTF.

The chain combines TRBV12-3 or TRBV12-4 with TRBJ2-1; the D call of TRBD1 rests on TCRdb alone, since no DNA is present to check it. CDR3 length: 13 amino acids. CDR3 loop: CASSLGTGVEQFF.